This T cell receptor (beta chain) was captured by sequencing in a study of T cells after yellow fever vaccination. Overall study findings and caveats: A limited proportion of clonotypes was detected within both the CD4 and CD8 compartments.

TCRdb passed the 5' RACE reads through MiXCR, listing each CDR3 protein once. The sample shows 350,000 to 450,000 distinct CDR3 sequences, 6.2% of them seen only once. This clonotype was seen repeatedly, ten times or more. Its antigen remains unknown. This CDR3 is built from 15 residues. Germline V gene data show CDR1 as MNHNS and CDR2 as SASEGT. Unmatched junction bases numbered 4, after V lost 6 bases and J lost 5 bases. The material was PBMCs, obtained 5 days after the yellow fever booster vaccination. This clonotype originated in a man aged 30 to 39 who received the YFV17D yellow fever vaccine. The rearrangement uses TRBV6-1 and TRBJ2-1, with TRBD2 matching over 13 bases. The CDR3 DNA is TGTGCCAGCAGCCTCGGGACTAGCGGGAACAATGAGCAGTTCTTC. This translates into CASSLGTSGNNEQFF.